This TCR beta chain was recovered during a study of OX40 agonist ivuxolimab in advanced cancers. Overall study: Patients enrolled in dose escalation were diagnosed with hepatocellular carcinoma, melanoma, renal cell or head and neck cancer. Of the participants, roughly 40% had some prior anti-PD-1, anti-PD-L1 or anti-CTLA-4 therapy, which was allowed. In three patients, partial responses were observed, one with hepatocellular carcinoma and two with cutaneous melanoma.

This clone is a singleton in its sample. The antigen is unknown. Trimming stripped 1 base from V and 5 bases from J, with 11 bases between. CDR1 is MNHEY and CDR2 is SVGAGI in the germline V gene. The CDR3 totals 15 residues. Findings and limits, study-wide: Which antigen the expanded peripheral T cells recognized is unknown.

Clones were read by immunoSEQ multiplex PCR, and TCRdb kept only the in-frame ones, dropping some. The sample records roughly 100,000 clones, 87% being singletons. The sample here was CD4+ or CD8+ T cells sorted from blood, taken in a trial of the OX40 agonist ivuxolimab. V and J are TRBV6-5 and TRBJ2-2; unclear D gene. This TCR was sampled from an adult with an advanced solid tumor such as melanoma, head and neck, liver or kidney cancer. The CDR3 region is CASSYFDPETGELFF. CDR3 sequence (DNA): TGTGCCAGCAGTTACTTTGACCCGGAGACCGGGGAGCTGTTTTTT.